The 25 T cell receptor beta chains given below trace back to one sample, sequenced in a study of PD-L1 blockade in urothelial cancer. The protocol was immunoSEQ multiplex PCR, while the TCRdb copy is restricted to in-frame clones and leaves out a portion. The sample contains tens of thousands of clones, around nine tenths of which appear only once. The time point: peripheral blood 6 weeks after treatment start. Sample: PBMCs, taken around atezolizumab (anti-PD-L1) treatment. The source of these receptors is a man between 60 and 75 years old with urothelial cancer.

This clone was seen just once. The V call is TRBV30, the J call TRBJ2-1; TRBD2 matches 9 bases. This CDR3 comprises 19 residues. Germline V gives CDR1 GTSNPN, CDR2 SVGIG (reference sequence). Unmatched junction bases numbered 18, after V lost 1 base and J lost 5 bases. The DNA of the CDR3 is TGTGCCTGGAGTGCGCTGCGACAGGGACCGGCGGGGGGGGACAATGAGCAGTTCTTC. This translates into CAWSALRQGPAGGDNEQFF. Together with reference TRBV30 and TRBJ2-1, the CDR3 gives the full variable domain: SQTIHQWPATLVQPVGSPLSLECTVEGTSNPNLYWYRQAAGRGLQLLFYSVGIGQISSEVPQNLSASRPQDRQFILSSKKLLLSDSGFYLCAWSALRQGPAGGDNEQFFGPGTRLTVL.

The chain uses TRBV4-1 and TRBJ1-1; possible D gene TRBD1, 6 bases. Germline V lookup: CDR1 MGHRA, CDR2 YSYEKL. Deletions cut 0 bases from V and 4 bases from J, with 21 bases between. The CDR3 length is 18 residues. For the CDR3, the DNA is TGCGCCAGCAGCCAAGATTTTGCAGGAGTGGGACACGGCACTGAAGCTTTCTTT. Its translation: CASSQDFAGVGHGTEAFF.

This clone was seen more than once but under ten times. Here the CDR3 reads CASRGRNQPQHF. The CDR3 DNA follows: TGCGCCAGCAGGGGCCGGAATCAGCCCCAGCATTTT. The rearrangement links TRBV5-1 to TRBJ1-5; D gene uncertain. Per germline, CDR1 SGHRS and CDR2 YFSETQ. V lost 5 bases, J lost 4 bases, and 7 bases lay in between. This CDR3 has 12 residues.

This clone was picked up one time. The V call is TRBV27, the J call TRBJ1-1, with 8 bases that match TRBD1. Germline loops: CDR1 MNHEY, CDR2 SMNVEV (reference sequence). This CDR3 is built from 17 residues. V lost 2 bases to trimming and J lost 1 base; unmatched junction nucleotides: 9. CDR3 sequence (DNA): TGTGCCAGCAGTTTAAGAACGCGGACAGGGCCGAACACTGAAGCTTTCTTT. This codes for CASSLRTRTGPNTEAFF.

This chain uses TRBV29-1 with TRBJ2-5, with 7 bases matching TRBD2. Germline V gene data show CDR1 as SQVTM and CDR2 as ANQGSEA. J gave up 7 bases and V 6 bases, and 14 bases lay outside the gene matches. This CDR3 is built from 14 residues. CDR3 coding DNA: TGCAGCGTCATACTAGCGTTCGGGGCCGTGACCCAGTACTTC. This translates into CSVILAFGAVTQYF. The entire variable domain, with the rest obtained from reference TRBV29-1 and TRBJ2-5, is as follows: SAVISQKPSRDICQRGTSLTIQCQVDSQVTMMFWYRQQPGQSLTLIATANQGSEATYESGFVIDKFPISRPNLTFSTLTVSNMSPEDSSIYLCSVILAFGAVTQYFGPGTRLLVL.

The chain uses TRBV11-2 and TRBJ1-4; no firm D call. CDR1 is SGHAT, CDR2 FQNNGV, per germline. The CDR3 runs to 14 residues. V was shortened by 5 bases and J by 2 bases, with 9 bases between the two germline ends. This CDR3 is CASSPRWTNEKLFF. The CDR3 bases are TGTGCCAGCAGCCCCAGGTGGACTAATGAAAAACTGTTTTTT. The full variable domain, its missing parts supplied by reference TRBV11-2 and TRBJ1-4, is EAGVAQSPRYKIIEKRQSVAFWCNPISGHATLYWYQQILGQGPKLLIQFQNNGVVDDSQLPKDRFSAERLKGVDSTLKIQPAKLEDSAVYLCASSPRWTNEKLFFGSGTQLSVL.

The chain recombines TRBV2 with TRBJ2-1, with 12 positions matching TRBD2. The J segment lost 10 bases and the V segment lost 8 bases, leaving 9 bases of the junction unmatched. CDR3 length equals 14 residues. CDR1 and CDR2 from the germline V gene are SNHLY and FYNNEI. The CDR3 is CASPLAGGPWEQFF. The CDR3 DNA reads TGTGCCAGCCCCCTAGCGGGAGGGCCTTGGGAGCAGTTCTTC.

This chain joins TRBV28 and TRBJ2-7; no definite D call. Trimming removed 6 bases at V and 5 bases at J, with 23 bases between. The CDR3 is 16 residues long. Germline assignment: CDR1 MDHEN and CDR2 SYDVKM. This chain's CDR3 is CASSPHQAYGDDEQYF. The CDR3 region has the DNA TGTGCCAGCAGCCCGCACCAGGCCTACGGTGATGACGAGCAGTACTTC.

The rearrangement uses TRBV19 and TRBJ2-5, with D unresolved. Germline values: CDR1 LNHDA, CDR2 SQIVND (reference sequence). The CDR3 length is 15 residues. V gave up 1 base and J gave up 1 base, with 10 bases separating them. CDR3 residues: CASSIGSNIQETQYF. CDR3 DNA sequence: TGTGCCAGTAGTATAGGCAGTAATATCCAAGAGACCCAGTACTTC.

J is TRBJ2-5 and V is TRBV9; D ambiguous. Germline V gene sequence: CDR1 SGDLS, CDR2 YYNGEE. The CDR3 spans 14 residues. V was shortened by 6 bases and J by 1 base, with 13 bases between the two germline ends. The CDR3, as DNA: TGTGCCAGCAACTTAGGAGAGTTCCAAGAGACCCAGTACTTC. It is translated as CASNLGEFQETQYF.

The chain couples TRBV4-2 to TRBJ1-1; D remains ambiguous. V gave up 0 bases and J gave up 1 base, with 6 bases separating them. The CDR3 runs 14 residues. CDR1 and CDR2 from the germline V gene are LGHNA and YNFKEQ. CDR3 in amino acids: CASSQDSTNTEAFF. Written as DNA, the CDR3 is TGTGCCAGCAGCCAAGACAGTACGAACACTGAAGCTTTCTTT.

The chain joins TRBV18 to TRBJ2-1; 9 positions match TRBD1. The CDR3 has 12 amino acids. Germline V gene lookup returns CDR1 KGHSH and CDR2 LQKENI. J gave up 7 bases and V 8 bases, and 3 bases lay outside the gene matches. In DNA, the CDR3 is TGTGCCAGCCGACAGGGGGGAAATGAGCAGTTCTTC. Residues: CASRQGGNEQFF.

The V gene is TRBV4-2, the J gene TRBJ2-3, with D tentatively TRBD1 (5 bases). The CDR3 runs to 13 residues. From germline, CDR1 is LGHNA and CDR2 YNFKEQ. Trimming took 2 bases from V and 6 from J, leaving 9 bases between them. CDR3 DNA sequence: TGTGCCAGCAGCCAACCTCCAGGGGATACGCAGTATTTT. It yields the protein CASSQPPGDTQYF.

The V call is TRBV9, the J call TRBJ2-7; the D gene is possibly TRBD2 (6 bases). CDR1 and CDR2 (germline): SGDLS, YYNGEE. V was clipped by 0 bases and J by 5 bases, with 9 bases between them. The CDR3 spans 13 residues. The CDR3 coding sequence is TGTGCCAGCAGCGTAGGATGGGGGGACGAGCAGTACTTC. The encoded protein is CASSVGWGDEQYF. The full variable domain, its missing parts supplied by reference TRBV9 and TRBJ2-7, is DSGVTQTPKHLITATGQRVTLRCSPRSGDLSVYWYQQSLDQGLQFLIQYYNGEERAKGNILERFSAQQFPDLHSELNLSSLELGDSALYFCASSVGWGDEQYFGPGTRLTVT.

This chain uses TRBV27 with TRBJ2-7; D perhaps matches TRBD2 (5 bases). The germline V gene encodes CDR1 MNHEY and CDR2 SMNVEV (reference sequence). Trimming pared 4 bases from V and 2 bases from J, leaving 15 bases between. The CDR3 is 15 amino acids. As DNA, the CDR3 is TGTGCCAGCAGTTGGTCCGGGCTAGCCCCCTACGAGCAGTACTTC. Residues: CASSWSGLAPYEQYF.

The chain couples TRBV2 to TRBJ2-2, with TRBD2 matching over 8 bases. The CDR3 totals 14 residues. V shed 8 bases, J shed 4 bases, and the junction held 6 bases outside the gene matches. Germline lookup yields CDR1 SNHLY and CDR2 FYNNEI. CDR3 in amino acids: CASRSGGGTGELFF. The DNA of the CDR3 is TGTGCCAGCCGAAGCGGGGGCGGCACCGGGGAGCTGTTTTTT.

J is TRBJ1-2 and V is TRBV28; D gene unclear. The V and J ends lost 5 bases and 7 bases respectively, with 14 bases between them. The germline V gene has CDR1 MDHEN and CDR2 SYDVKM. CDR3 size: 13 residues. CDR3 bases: TGTGCCAGCAGTCCCCCGAGGAGCGGTGGCTACACCTTC. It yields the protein CASSPPRSGGYTF.

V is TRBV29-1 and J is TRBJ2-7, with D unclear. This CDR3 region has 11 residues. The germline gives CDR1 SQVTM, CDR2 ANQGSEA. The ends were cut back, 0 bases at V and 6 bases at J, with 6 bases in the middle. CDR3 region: CSVEDSVEQYF. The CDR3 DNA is TGCAGCGTTGAAGATTCAGTCGAGCAGTACTTC.

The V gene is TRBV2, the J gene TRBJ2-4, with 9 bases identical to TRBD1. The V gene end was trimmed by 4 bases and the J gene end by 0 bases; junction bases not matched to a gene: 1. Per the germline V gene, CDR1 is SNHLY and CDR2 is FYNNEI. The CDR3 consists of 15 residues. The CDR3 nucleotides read TGTGCCAGCAGTGGGGACAGGGTAGCCAAAAACATTCAGTACTTC. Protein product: CASSGDRVAKNIQYF. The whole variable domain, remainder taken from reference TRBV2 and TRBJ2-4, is EPEVTQTPSHQVTQMGQEVILRCVPISNHLYFYWYRQILGQKVEFLVSFYNNEISEKSEIFDDQFSVERPDGSNFTLKIRSTKLEDSAMYFCASSGDRVAKNIQYFGAGTRLSVL.

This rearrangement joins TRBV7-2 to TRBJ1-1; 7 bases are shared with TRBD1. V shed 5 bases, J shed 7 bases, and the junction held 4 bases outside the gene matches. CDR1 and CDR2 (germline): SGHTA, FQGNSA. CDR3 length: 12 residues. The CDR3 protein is CASSLRQGEAFF. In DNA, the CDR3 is TGTGCCAGCAGCCTCCGACAGGGTGAAGCTTTCTTT.

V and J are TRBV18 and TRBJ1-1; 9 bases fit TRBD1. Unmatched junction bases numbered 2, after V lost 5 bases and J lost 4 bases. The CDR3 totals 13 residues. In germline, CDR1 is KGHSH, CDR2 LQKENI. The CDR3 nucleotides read TGTGCCAGCTCAGCGACAGGGGGCACTGAAGCTTTCTTT. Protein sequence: CASSATGGTEAFF. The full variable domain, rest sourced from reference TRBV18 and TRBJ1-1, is NAGVMQNPRHLVRRRGQEARLRCSPMKGHSHVYWYRQLPEEGLKFMVYLQKENIIDESGMPKERFSAEFPKEGPSILRIQQVVRGDSAAYFCASSATGGTEAFFGQGTRLTVV.

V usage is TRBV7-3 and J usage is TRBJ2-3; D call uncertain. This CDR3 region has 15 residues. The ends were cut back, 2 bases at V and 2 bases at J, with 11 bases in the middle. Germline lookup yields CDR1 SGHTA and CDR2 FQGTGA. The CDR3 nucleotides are TGTGCCAGCAGCTTATCGGCGGCAGACACAGATACGCAGTATTTT. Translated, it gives CASSLSAADTDTQYF.

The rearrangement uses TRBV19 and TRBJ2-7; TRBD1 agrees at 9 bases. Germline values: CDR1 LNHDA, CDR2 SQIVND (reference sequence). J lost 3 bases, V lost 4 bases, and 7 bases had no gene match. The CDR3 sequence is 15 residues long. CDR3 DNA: TGTGCCAGTAGTAACCAGGACAGGGGTAGCTACGAGCAGTACTTC. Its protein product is CASSNQDRGSYEQYF.

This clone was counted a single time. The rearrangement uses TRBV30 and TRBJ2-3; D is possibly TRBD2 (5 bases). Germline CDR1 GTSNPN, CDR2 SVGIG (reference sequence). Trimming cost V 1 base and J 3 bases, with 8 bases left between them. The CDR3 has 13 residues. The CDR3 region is CAWSGGLTDTQYF. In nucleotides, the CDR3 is TGTGCCTGGAGTGGAGGACTTACAGATACGCAGTATTTT.

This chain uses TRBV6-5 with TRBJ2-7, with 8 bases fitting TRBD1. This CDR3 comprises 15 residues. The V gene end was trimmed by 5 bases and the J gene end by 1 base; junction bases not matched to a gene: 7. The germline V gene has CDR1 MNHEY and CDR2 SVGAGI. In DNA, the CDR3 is TGTGCCAGCAGTCCCAGGGACAGGAGGTCCTACGAGCAGTACTTC. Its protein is CASSPRDRRSYEQYF.